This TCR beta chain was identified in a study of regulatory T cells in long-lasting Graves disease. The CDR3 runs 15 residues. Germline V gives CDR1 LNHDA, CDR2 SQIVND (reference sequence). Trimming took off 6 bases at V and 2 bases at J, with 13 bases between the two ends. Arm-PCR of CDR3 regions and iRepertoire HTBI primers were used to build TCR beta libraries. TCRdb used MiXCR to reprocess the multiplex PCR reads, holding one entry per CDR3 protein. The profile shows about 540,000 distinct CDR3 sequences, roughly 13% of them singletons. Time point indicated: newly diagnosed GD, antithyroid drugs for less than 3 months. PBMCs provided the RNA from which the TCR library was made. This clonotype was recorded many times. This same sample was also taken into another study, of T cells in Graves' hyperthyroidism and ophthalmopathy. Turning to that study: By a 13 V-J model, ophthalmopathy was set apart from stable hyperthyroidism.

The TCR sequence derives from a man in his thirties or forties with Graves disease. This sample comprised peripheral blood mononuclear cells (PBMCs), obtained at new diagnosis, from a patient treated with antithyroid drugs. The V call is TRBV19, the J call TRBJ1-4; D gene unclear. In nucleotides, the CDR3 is TGTGCCAGTAGACTCCCGGGAGCGACTAATGAAAAACTGTTTTTT. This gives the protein CASRLPGATNEKLFF.